The present TCR beta chain was sequenced within a study of shared clonotypes between healthy human individuals. On the study more broadly: Each donor's CD8 memory used one plate, CD8 naive two, each CD4 subset three.

Repertoires were generated with immunoSEQ multiplex PCR, while TCRdb's copy carries only in-frame clones and drops some. The table has around 2,000,000 clones, roughly 95% seen once. Naive CD8 cells, CD45RO-negative and positively selected for CCR7, excluded terminally differentiated effector memory CD45RA+ cells. Input material: naive CD8+ T cells sorted from blood. This receptor was obtained from a man aged 18 to 30 in good health.

In nucleotides, the CDR3 is TGCGCCAGCAGCCCGTTGGTAGCGGGGGCTGGGGAGCTGTTTTTT. It codes for CASSPLVAGAGELFF. The chain links TRBV10-2 to TRBJ2-2, with 9 positions matching TRBD2. The CDR3 runs to 15 residues. With 6 bases clipped from V and 8 bases from J, the junction kept 10 bases outside the gene matches. Germline values: CDR1 WSHSY, CDR2 SAAADI.